This record looks at one T cell receptor (beta chain) sequence and its context. These data come from a study of blood T cell repertoires in COVID-19. Study at large: Sites across the United States, Italy and Spain contributed samples from acute and convalescent COVID-19. T cells, B-cell-depleted T cells, or PBMCs provided the cDNA or gDNA that served as material.

From germline, CDR1 is MDHEN and CDR2 SYDVKM. The CDR3 is 13 residues long. Trimming at V came to 6 bases and at J to 3 bases, leaving 2 bases not matched to a gene. In the original workflow: Reference gene primer amplification gave nucleated cell count estimates. Method: immunoSEQ multiplex PCR; TCRdb's copy keeps in-frame clones and lacks some. From that table come the V and J calls and clone size; the DNA was used to work out D and trimming. The table lists 100,000 to 150,000 clones, about 88% of them singletons, with 1.5% to 1.9% in the top ten. This clonotype was sampled from a human donor in a cohort sampled during active COVID-19. The chain is built from TRBV28 and TRBJ1-2; 9 bases are a match to TRBD1. What was sequenced was peripheral blood. Here the CDR3 reads CASRRTGDYGYTF. For the CDR3, the DNA is TGTGCCAGCAGACGGACAGGGGACTATGGCTACACCTTC.